This TCR beta chain originates from a study of shared clonotypes between healthy human individuals. Regarding the study as a whole: Non-shared clonotypes had lower generation probabilities than those shared by all four donors.

The germline V gene has CDR1 ENHRY and CDR2 SYGVKD. V shed 0 bases and J shed 0 bases, with 16 bases lying between them. CDR3 length: 18 residues. CD45RO negativity and positive selection for CCR7 defined naive CD8 cells, a population that excluded terminally differentiated effector memory CD45RA+ cells. Sequenced by immunoSEQ multiplex PCR; TCRdb stores in-frame clones only, minus some. Of a few million clones listed, over 85% are singletons. On this clone: What it recognizes is unknown.

The rearrangement links TRBV10-3 to TRBJ2-3, with D perhaps TRBD2 (5 bases). The sample consisted of naive CD8+ T cells from PBMCs. The receptor was derived from a man aged 18-30 years in good health. Some clones in this sample may be carry-over from other donors' samples. CDR3 sequence (DNA): TGTGCCATCAGTGAGTCGTCCCGGGCTAGCCTTAGCACAGATACGCAGTATTTT. This encodes CAISESSRASLSTDTQYF.